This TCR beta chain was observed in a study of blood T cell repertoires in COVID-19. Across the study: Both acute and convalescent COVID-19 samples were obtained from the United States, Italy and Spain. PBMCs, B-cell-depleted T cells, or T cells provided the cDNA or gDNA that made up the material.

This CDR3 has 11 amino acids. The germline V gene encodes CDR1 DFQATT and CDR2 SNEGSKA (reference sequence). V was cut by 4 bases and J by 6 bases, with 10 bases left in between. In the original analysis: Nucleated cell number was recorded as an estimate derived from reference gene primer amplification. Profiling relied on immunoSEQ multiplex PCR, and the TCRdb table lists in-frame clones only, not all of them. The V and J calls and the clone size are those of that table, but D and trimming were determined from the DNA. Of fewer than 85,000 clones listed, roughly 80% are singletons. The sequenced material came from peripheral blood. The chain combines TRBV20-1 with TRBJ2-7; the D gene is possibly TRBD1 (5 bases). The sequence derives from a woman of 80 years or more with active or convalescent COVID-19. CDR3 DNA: TGCAGTGCTACCAGGGTTCGCGAGCAGTACTTC. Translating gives CSATRVREQYF.